These T cell receptor beta chains were read from a single sample in a study of monozygotic twins with inflammatory bowel disease. TCRdb re-called the 5' RACE reads; one entry per CDR3 protein, DNA not given. The sample spans a few hundred thousand distinct CDR3 sequences; the ten largest clones claim 2.5% to 3%. The sample consisted of blood. Receptor source: a human donor with ulcerative colitis or Crohn's disease, or a healthy co-twin of an affected twin (not recorded which). Each CDR3 is given with its conserved first and last residue.

V	J	CDR3
TRBV12-3/TRBV12-4	TRBJ2-7	CASSPGSPDPYEQYF
TRBV11-2	TRBJ2-4	CASSLVTGTISVKNIQYF
TRBV7-9	TRBJ2-5	CASSYVAGKYF
TRBV3-1	TRBJ1-1	CASSLQGYRSFF
TRBV29-1	TRBJ2-7	CSVAKGQGYEQYF
TRBV5-1	TRBJ1-2	CASSLDYPGQTNYGYTF
TRBV27	TRBJ2-5	CASSLTTGGETQYF
TRBV19	TRBJ2-5	CATGPQDQETQYF
TRBV3-1	TRBJ2-3	CASSQVLQVTDTQYF
TRBV4-3	TRBJ1-2	CASSQERGGNFNYGYTF
TRBV15	TRBJ2-1	CATSRDLRAGNEQFF
TRBV20-1	TRBJ2-1	CSARFGGITNEQFF
TRBV6-1	TRBJ2-1	CASRPSGGAWFRNEQFF
TRBV29-1	TRBJ2-7	CSVAEGGYEQYF
TRBV6-5	TRBJ1-5	CASSYSIGGNQPQHF
TRBV28	TRBJ2-7	CASSTGQGAAEQYF
TRBV7-6	TRBJ2-5	CASSLGTGYQETQYF
TRBV4-1	TRBJ2-7	CASSQERTAYEQYF
TRBV6-2/TRBV6-3	TRBJ2-1	CASSYSMWTEKLRSYNEQFF
TRBV5-1	TRBJ2-5	CASSPRFARTQETQYF
TRBV7-2	TRBJ2-1	CASSSDYGRNEQFF
TRBV18	TRBJ2-7	CASLPLRGGDEQYF
TRBV12-3/TRBV12-4	TRBJ2-5	CASRMGPGQETQYF
TRBV4-1	TRBJ2-7	CASSQNRFGDYEQYF